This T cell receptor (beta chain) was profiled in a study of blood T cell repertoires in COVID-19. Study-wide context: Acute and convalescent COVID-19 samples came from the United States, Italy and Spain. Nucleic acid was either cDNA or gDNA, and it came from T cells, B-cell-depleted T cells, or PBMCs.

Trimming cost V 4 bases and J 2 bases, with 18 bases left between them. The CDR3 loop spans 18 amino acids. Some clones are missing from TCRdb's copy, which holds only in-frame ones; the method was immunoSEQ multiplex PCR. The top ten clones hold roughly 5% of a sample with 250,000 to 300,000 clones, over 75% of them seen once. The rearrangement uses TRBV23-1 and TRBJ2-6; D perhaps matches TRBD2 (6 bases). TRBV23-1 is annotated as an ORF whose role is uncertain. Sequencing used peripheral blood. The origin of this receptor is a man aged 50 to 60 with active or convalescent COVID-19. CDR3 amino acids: CASSRRAEGATGANVLTF. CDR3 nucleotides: TGCGCCAGCAGTCGGAGGGCAGAAGGAGCGACTGGGGCCAACGTCCTGACTTTC.